The clone carrying this T cell receptor beta chain was counted only a few times. Antigen unknown. This sample stems from a study of chemoradiotherapy in HPV16-positive cancers. The study's findings and limits: The functional HPV-specific definition rests on just two HPV16-positive patients. For HPV16-positive patients, expanding HPV-responsive T cells associated with longer recurrence-free survival. Candidate HPV-specific clones and E7-related TCR motifs grew in tumor during treatment.

CDR1 and CDR2 (germline): GTSNPN, SVGIG (reference sequence). The CDR3 extends over 12 amino acids. Trimming shortened V by 4 bases and J by 7 bases, and 13 bases separated the two germline ends. Measured with immunoSEQ multiplex PCR; TCRdb has only the in-frame clones, and not every one. The sample includes some 980 clones, just under 90% of them seen just once. Samples were taken several times over chemoradiotherapy. The specimen was tumor tissue, collected from a patient who underwent chemoradiotherapy. The V gene is TRBV30, the J gene TRBJ1-2, with a weak D call TRBD1 (5 bases). The receptor's source is a human donor with HPV-associated anogenital cancer. CDR3 in DNA: TGTGCCTGGATGGTTGGAGGGGCTGGCTACACCTTC. Translated, it gives CAWMVGGAGYTF.